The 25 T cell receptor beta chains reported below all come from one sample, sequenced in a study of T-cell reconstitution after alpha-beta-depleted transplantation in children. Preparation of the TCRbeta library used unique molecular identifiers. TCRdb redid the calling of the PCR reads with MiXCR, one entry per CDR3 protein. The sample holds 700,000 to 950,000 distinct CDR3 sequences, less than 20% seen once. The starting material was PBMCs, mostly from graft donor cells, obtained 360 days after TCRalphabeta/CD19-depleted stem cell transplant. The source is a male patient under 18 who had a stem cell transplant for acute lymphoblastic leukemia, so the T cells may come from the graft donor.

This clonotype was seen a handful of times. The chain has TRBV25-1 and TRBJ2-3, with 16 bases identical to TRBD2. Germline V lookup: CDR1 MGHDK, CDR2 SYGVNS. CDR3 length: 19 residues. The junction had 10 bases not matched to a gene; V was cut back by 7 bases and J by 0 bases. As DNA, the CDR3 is TGTGCCAGCACCGGGACTAGCGGGAGGGCCTCATTGAGCACAGATACGCAGTATTTT. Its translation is CASTGTSGRASLSTDTQYF.

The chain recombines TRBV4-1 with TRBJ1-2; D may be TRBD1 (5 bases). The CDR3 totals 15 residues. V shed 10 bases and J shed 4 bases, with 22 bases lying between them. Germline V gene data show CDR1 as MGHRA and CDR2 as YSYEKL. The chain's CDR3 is CATNRGPYDFYGYTF. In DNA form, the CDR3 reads TGCGCCACCAACCGGGGCCCTTACGACTTCTATGGCTACACCTTC.

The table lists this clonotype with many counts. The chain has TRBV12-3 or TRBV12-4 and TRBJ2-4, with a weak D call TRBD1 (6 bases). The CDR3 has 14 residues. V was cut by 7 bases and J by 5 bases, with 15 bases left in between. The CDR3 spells CASTWDIAENIQYF. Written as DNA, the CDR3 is TGTGCCAGCACCTGGGACATCGCGGAAAACATTCAGTACTTC.

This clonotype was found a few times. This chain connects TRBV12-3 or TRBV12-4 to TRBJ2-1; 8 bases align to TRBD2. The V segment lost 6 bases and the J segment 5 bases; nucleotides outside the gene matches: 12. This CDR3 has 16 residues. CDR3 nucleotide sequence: TGTGCCAGCAGACCCAAAACGGGAGGGCCCCACAATGAGCAGTTCTTC. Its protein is CASRPKTGGPHNEQFF.

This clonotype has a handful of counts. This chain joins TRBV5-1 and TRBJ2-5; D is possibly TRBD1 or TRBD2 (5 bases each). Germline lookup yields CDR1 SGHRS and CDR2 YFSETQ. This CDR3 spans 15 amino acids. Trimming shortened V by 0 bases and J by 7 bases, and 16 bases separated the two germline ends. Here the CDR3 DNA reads TGCGCCAGCAGCTTGGCAGGGCTCGGGGATGGGACCCAGTACTTC. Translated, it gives CASSLAGLGDGTQYF.

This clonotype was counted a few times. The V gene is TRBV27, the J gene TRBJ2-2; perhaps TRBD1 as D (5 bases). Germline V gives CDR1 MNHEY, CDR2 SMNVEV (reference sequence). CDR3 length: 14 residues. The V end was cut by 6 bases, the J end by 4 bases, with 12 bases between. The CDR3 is CASSFDRVTGELFF. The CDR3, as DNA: TGTGCCAGCAGCTTCGACAGAGTCACCGGGGAGCTGTTTTTT.

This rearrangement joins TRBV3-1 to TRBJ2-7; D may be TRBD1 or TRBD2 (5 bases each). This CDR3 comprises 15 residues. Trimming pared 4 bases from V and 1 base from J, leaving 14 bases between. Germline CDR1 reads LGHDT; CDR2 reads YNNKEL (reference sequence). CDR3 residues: CASSPGLGPSYEQYF. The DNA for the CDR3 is TGTGCCAGCAGCCCTGGTTTGGGACCTTCCTACGAGCAGTACTTC.

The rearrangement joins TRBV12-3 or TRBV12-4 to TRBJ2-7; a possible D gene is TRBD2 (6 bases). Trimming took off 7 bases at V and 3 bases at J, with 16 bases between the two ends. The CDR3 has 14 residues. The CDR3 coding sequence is TGTGCCAGCAAATCAGCGGGTTTGTACTACGAGCAGTACTTC. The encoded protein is CASKSAGLYYEQYF.

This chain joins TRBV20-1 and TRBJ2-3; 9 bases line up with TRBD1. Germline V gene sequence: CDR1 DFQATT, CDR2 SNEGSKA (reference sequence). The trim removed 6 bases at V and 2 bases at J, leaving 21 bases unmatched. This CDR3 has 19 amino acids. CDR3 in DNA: TGCAGTGCAAAGCCGAACCCCGGGACAGGGCACCGCTACACAGATACGCAGTATTTT. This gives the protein CSAKPNPGTGHRYTDTQYF.

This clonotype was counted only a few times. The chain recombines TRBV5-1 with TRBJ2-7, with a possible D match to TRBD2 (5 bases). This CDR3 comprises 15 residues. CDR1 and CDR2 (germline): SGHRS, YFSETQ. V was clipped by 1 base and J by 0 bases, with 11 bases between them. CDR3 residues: CASSLSGLVSYEQYF. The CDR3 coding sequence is TGCGCCAGCAGCTTGAGTGGACTGGTCTCCTACGAGCAGTACTTC.

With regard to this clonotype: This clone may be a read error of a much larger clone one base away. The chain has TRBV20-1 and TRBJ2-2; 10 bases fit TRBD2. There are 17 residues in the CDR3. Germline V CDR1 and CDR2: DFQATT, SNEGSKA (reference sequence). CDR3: CCATRLAGEANTGELFF. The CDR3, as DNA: TGCTGTGCTACAAGACTAGCGGGCGAAGCGAACACCGGGGAGCTGTTTTTT.

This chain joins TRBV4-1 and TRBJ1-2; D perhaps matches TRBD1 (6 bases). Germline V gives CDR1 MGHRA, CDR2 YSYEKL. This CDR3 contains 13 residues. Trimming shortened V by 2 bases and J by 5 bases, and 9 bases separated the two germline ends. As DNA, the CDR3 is TGCGCCAGCAGCCAACAGGGGTGGTATGGCTACACCTTC. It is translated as CASSQQGWYGYTF.

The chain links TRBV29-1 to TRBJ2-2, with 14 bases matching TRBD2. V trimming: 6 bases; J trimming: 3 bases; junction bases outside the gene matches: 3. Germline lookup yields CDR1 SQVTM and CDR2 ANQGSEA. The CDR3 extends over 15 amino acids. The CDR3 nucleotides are TGCAGCGTGAGGGGACTAGCGGGAGACACCGGGGAGCTGTTTTTT. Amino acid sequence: CSVRGLAGDTGELFF.

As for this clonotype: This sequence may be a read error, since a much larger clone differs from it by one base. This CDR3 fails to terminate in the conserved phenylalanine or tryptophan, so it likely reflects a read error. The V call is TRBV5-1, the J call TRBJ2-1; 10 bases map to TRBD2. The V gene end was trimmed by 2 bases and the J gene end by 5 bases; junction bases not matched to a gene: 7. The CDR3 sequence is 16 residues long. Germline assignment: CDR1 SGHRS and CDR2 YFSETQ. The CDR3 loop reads CASSFLAGAVDNEQFS. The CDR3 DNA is TGCGCCAGCAGCTTCCTAGCGGGAGCGGTCGACAATGAGCAGTTCTCC.

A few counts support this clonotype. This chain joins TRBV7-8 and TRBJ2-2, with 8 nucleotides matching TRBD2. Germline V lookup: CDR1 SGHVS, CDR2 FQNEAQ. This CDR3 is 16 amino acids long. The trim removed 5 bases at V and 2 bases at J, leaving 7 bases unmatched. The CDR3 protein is CASSQSGGLNTGELFF. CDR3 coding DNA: TGTGCCAGCAGCCAGTCGGGGGGGCTAAACACCGGGGAGCTGTTTTTT.

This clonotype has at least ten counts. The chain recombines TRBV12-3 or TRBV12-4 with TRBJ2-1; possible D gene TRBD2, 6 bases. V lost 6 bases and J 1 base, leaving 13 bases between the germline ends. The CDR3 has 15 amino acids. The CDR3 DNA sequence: TGTGCCAGCAGGGTGGGGGGAGTTTCCTACAATGAGCAGTTCTTC. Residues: CASRVGGVSYNEQFF.

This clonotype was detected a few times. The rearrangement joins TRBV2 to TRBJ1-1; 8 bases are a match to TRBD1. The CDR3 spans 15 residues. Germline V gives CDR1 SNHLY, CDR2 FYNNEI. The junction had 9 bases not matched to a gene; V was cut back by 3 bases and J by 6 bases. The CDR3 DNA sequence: TGTGCCAGCAGTGAGAGGGGCAGGGGGCTGGCTGAAGCTTTCTTT. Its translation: CASSERGRGLAEAFF.

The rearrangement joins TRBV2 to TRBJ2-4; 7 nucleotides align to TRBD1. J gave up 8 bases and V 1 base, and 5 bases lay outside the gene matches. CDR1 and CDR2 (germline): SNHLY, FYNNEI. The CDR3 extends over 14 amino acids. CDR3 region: CASSEVGQTDIQYF. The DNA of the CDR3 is TGTGCCAGCAGTGAAGTGGGACAGACCGACATTCAGTACTTC.

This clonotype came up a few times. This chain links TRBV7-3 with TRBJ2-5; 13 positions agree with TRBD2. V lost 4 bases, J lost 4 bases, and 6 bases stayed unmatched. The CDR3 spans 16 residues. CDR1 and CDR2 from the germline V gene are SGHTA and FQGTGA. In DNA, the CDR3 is TGTGCCAGCAGCTACTCCGGGACTAGCGGGACAGAGACCCAGTACTTC. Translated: CASSYSGTSGTETQYF.

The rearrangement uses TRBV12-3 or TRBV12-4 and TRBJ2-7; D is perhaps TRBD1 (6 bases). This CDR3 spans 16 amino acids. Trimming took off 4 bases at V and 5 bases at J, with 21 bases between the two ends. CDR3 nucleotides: TGTGCCAGCAGTTGGACCCAGAGAACAGGGTTCGACGAGCAGTACTTC. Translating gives CASSWTQRTGFDEQYF.

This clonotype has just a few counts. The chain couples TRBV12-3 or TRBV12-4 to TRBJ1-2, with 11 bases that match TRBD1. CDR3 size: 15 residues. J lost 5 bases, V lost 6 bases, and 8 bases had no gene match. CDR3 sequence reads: CASRGPGQGDYGYTF. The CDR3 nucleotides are TGTGCCAGCAGGGGACCGGGACAGGGGGATTATGGCTACACCTTC.

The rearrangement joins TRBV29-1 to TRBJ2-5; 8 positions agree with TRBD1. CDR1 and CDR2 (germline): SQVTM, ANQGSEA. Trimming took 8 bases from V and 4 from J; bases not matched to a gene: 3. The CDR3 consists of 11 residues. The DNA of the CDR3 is TGCAGCCTCGGGACAGGAGAGACCCAGTACTTC. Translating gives CSLGTGETQYF.

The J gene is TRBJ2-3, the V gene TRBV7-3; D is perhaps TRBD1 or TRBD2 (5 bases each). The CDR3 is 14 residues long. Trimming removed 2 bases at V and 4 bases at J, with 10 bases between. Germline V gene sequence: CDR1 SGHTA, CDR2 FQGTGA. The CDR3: CASSLEGLADTQYF. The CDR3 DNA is TGTGCCAGCAGCTTAGAGGGGCTCGCAGATACGCAGTATTTT.

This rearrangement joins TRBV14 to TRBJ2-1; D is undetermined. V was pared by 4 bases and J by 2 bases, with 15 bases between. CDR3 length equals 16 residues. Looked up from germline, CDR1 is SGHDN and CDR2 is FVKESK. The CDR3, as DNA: TGTGCCAGCAGCCGGGCGGTCGGGTTCCCCTACAATGAGCAGTTCTTC. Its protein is CASSRAVGFPYNEQFF.

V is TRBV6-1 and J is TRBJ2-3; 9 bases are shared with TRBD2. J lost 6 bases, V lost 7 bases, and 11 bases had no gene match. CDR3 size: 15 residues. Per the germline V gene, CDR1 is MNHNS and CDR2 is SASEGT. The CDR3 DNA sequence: TGTGCCAGCAAGCCTAGCGGGGAATTTAGGGATACGCAGTATTTT. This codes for CASKPSGEFRDTQYF.